The rows below give T cell receptor beta chains drawn from one sample of a study of cytomegalovirus exposure and HLA in healthy donors. Generated by immunoSEQ multiplex PCR, the TCRdb table keeps only in-frame clones and is missing some. This sample has around 150,000 clones, with around 77% found just once. The sample taken for sequencing was PBMCs. The source of these receptors is a man aged 25-40 years in good health. The CDR3 runs from the conserved cysteine through the conserved F or W. Fields, in order: clone size, J gene, D gene, V gene, CDR3 protein, CDR3 DNA. The D gene is left open where the match is weak. A clone size is listed for some rows: how often the clone was seen (once, few, many), or a class if it is expanded.

size: -; J: TRBJ2-7; D: TRBD1; V: TRBV9; CDR3: CASSVGGGTGAYEQYF; DNA: TGTGCCAGCAGCGTAGGGGGGGGGACAGGGGCCTACGAGCAGTACTTC
size: -; J: TRBJ2-2; D: TRBD2; V: TRBV27; CDR3: CASGLAGTGELFF; DNA: TGTGCCAGCGGACTAGCCGGTACCGGGGAGCTGTTTTTT
size: -; J: TRBJ2-7; D: -; V: TRBV28; CDR3: CASSLPGGYEQYF; DNA: TGTGCCAGCAGTTTACCAGGAGGGTACGAGCAGTACTTC
size: -; J: TRBJ2-6; D: -; V: TRBV5-3; CDR3: CARRSVGRRHLGNVLTF; DNA: TGTGCCAGAAGGTCAGTGGGGCGTCGGCACTTGGGCAACGTCCTGACTTTC
size: -; J: TRBJ2-1; D: -; V: TRBV6-5; CDR3: CASSYSGAAGYNEQFF; DNA: TGTGCCAGCAGTTACTCTGGTGCTGCGGGTTACAATGAGCAGTTCTTC
size: -; J: TRBJ2-1; D: TRBD2; V: TRBV7-3; CDR3: CASSSQGGTSGSPYNEQFF; DNA: TGTGCCAGCAGCTCTCAGGGGGGGACTAGCGGGAGTCCCTACAATGAGCAGTTCTTC
size: -; J: TRBJ2-3; D: TRBD2; V: TRBV19; CDR3: CASSYSSGRGDTQYF; DNA: TGTGCCAGTAGTTACTCTAGCGGGAGAGGAGATACGCAGTATTTT
size: once; J: TRBJ1-3; D: TRBD1; V: TRBV29-1; CDR3: CSVEVYQGASSGNTIYF; DNA: TGCAGCGTTGAGGTCTACCAGGGGGCCTCCTCTGGAAACACCATATATTTT
size: -; J: TRBJ2-7; D: TRBD2; V: TRBV7-6; CDR3: CASSPMSRTSGSYEQYF; DNA: TGTGCCAGCAGCCCTATGAGCCGAACTAGCGGCTCCTACGAGCAGTACTTC
size: -; J: TRBJ1-1; D: -; V: TRBV6-5; CDR3: CASRGGIAGSTEAFF; DNA: TGTGCCAGTCGGGGGGGGATAGCGGGGAGCACTGAAGCTTTCTTT
size: -; J: TRBJ1-1; D: -; V: TRBV27; CDR3: CASSYRDNTEAFF; DNA: TGTGCCAGCAGTTATAGAGATAACACTGAAGCTTTCTTT
size: -; J: TRBJ2-3; D: TRBD2; V: TRBV2; CDR3: CAVTGGQESTDTQYF; DNA: TGTGCCGTCACGGGGGGGCAGGAAAGCACAGATACGCAGTATTTT
size: -; J: TRBJ2-1; D: -; V: TRBV10-3; CDR3: CAISERSSYNEQFF; DNA: TGTGCCATCAGTGAGCGCAGCTCCTACAATGAGCAGTTCTTC
size: -; J: TRBJ2-2; D: -; V: TRBV28; CDR3: CASSRRDTGELFF; DNA: TGTGCCAGCAGCCGCAGGGACACCGGGGAGCTGTTTTTT
size: -; J: TRBJ1-2; D: TRBD1; V: TRBV19; CDR3: CASRPQDRAYGYTF; DNA: TGTGCCAGTAGACCTCAGGACAGGGCCTATGGCTACACCTTC